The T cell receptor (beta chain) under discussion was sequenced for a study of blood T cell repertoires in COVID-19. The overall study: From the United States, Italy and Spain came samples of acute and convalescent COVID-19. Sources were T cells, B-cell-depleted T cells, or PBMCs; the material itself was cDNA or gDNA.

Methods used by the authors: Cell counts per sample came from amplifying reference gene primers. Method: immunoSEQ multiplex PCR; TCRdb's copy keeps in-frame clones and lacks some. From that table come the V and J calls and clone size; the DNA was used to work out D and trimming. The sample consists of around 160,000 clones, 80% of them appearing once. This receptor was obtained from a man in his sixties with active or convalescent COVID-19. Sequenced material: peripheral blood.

CDR3 in DNA: TGTGCCAGCAGCCAAGGTACGCGGGATCAAGAGACCCAGTACTTC. This translates into CASSQGTRDQETQYF. The gene calls are TRBV4-2 and TRBJ2-5; D perhaps matches TRBD2 (6 bases). Germline loops: CDR1 LGHNA, CDR2 YNFKEQ. Between the trimmed V and J ends, which lost 1 base and 2 bases, there was a span of 11 bases. The CDR3 is made up of 15 amino acids.